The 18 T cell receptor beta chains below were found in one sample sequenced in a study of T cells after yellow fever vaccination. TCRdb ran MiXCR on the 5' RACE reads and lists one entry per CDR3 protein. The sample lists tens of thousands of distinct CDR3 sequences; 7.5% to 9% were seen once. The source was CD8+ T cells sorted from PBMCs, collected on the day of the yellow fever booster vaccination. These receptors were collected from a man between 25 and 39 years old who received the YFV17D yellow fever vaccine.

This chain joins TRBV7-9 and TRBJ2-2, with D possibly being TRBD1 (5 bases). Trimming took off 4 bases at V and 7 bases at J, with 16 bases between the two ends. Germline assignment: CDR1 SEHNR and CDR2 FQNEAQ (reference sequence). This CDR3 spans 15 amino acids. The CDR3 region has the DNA TGTGCCAGCAGCTCAAGTCGGCAGGGCTTCGGGGAGCTGTTTTTT. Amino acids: CASSSSRQGFGELFF.

CDR3 region: CASSPPLVTPGYEQFF. The CDR3 nucleotides are TGTGCCAGCAGCCCCCCGCTGGTGACCCCGGGCTATGAGCAGTTCTTC. The rearrangement joins TRBV11-2 to TRBJ2-1; the D is unclear. CDR1 SGHAT and CDR2 FQNNGV come from the germline V gene. The CDR3 is 16 residues long. With 5 bases removed from V and 8 bases from J, the gap between germline ends came to 22 bases. Based on the CDR3 plus reference TRBV11-2 and TRBJ2-1, the full variable domain is EAGVAQSPRYKIIEKRQSVAFWCNPISGHATLYWYQQILGQGPKLLIQFQNNGVVDDSQLPKDRFSAERLKGVDSTLKIQPAKLEDSAVYLCASSPPLVTPGYEQFFGPGTRLTVL.

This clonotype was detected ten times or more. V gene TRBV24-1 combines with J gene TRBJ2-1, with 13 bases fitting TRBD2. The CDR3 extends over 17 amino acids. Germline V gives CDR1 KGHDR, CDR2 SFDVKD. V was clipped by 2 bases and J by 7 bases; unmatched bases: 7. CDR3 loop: CATSDSGLAGDGNEQFF. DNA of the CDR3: TGTGCCACCAGTGATTCCGGACTAGCGGGAGATGGTAATGAGCAGTTCTTC.

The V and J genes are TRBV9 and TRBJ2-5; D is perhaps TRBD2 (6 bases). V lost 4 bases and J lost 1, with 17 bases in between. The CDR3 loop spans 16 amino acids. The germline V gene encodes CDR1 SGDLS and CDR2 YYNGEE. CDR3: CASSSYTGASQETQYF. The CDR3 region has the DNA TGTGCCAGCAGCTCCTACACGGGAGCCTCCCAAGAGACCCAGTACTTC.

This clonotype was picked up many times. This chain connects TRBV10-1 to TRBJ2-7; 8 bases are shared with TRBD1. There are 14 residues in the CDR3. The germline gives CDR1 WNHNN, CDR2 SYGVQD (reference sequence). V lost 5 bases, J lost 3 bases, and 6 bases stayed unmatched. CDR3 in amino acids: CASSPGTGSYEQYF. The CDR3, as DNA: TGCGCCAGCAGTCCCGGGACAGGAAGCTACGAGCAGTACTTC.

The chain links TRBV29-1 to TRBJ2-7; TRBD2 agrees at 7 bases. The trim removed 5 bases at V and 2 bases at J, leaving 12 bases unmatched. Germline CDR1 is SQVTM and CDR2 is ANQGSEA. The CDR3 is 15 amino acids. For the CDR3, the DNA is TGCAGCGTTTGGGGGGGGGGGGAGGAGACCTACGAGCAGTACTTC. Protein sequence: CSVWGGGEETYEQYF.

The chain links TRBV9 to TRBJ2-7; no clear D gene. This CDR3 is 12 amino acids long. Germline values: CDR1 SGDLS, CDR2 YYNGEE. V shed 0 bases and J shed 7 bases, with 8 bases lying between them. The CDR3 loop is CASSVDGVEQYF. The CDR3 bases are TGTGCCAGCAGCGTAGACGGTGTTGAGCAGTACTTC.

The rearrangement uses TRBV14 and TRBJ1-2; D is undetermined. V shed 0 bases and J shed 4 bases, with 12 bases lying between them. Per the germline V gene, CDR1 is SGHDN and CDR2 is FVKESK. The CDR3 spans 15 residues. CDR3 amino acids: CASSQDPGPAYGYTF. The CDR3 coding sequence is TGTGCCAGCAGCCAAGATCCGGGCCCAGCCTATGGCTACACCTTC. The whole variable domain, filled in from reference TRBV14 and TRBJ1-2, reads EAGVTQFPSHSVIEKGQTVTLRCDPISGHDNLYWYRRVMGKEIKFLLHFVKESKQDESGMPNNRFLAERTGGTYSTLKVQPAELEDSGVYFCASSQDPGPAYGYTFGSGTRLTVV.

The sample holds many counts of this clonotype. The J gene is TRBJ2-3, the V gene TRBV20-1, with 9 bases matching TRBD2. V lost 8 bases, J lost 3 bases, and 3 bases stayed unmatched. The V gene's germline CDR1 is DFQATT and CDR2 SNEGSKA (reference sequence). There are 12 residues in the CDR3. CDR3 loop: CSLAGVTDTQYF. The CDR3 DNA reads TGCAGTTTAGCGGGAGTAACAGATACGCAGTATTTT.

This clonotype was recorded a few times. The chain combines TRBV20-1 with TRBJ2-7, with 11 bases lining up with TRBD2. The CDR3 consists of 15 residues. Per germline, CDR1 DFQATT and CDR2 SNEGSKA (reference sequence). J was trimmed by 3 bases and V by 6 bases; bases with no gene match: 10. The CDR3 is CSASGTSGSGYEQYF. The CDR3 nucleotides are TGCAGTGCCTCCGGGACTAGCGGAAGTGGCTACGAGCAGTACTTC.

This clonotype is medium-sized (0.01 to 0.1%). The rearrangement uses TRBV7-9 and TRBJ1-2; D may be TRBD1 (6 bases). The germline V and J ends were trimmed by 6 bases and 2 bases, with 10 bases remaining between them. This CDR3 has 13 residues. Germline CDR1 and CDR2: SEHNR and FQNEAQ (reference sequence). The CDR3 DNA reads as TGTGCCAGCAGTGGACAGCTGAACTATGGCTACACCTTC. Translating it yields CASSGQLNYGYTF.

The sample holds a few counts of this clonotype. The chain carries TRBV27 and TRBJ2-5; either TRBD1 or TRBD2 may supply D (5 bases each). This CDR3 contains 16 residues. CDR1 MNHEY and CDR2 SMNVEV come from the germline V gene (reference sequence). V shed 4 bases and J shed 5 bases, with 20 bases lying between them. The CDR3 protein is CASSYIGGTLRETQYF. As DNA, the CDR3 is TGTGCCAGCAGTTACATTGGTGGGACCCTCAGGGAGACCCAGTACTTC.

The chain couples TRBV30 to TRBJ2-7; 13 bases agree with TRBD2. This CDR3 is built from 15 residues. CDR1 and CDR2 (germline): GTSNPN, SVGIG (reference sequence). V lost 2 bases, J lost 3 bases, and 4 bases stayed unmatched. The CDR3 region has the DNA TGTGCCTGGAGTTTGGGACTAGCGGGAATCTACGAGCAGTACTTC. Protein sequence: CAWSLGLAGIYEQYF.

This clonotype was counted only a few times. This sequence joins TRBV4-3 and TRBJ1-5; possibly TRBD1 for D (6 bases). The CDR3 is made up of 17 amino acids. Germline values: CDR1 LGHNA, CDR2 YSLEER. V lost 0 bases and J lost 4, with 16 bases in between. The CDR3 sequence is CASSQDWGRGPNQPQHF. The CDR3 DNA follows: TGCGCCAGCAGCCAAGATTGGGGCAGGGGACCTAATCAGCCCCAGCATTTT.

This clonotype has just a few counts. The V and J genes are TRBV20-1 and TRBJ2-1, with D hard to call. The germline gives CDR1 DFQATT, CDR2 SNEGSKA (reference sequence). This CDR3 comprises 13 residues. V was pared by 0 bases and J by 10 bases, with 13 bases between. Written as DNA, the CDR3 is TGCAGTGCTAGAGACCACGTCCAAGGAGAGCAGTTCTTC. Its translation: CSARDHVQGEQFF.

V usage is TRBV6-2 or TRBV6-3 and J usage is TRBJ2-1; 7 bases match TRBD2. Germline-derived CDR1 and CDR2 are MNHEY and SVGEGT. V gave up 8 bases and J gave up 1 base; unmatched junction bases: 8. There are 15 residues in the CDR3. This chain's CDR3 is CASCPQGGSYNEQFF. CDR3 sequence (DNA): TGTGCCAGCTGCCCGCAGGGAGGGTCCTACAATGAGCAGTTCTTC.

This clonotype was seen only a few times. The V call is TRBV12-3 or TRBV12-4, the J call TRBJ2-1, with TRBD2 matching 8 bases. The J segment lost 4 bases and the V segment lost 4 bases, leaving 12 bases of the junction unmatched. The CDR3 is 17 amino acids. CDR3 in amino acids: CASSSTSLAGSYNEQFF. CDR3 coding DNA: TGTGCCAGCAGTTCCACTAGTTTAGCGGGATCTTACAATGAGCAGTTCTTC.

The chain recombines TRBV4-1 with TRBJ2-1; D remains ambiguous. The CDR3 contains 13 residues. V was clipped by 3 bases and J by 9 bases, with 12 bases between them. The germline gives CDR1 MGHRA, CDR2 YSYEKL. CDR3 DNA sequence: TGCGCCAGCAGCCAGGACCATATGAGTGAGCAGTTCTTC. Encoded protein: CASSQDHMSEQFF.